Each of the 27 T cell receptor beta chains below was sequenced from the same sample in a study of spatial heterogeneity in lung cancer. TCRdb recomputed calls from the 5' RACE reads with MiXCR, one row per CDR3 protein. The data hold thousands of distinct CDR3 sequences, with about 17% observed a single time. Stated time point: sample taken at primary tumor resection. Whole RNA from tumor, nontumor lung or frozen PBMC was sequenced unsorted. Sequenced here: normal lung tissue next to the tumor, sampled at surgery. Receptors originate from a male donor with early-stage non-small cell lung cancer.

About this clonotype itself: The library was designed around alpha chains, so this beta chain is a stray read whose abundance carries little weight. V usage is TRBV11-1 and J usage is TRBJ1-6; D is undetermined. Trimming took 3 bases from V and 4 from J, leaving 7 bases between them. Germline assignment: CDR1 SGHAT and CDR2 FQDESV (reference sequence). The CDR3 is made up of 14 amino acids. The CDR3 sequence is CASSFPVYNSPLHF. The CDR3 DNA reads as TGTGCCAGCAGCTTTCCGGTATATAATTCACCCCTCCACTTT.

By proportion, this clonotype is medium-sized. This beta chain came through as a stray read in a library set up for alpha chains, and its size says little. The chain combines TRBV7-9 with TRBJ2-5; the D gene is possibly TRBD2 (6 bases). The CDR3 consists of 14 residues. Deletions cut 5 bases from V and 4 bases from J, with 14 bases between. CDR1 and CDR2 from the germline V gene are SEHNR and FQNEAQ (reference sequence). CDR3 nucleotide sequence: TGTGCCAGCAGCCACTCTAGCGTCCCAGAGACCCAGTACTTC. It codes for CASSHSSVPETQYF.

With respect to this clonotype: This beta chain was picked up by a library intended for alpha chains and is off target, so its count carries little meaning. V usage is TRBV27 and J usage is TRBJ2-4; D is uncertain. CDR1 is MNHEY and CDR2 is SMNVEV in the germline V gene (reference sequence). The CDR3 spans 14 residues. V was cut by 3 bases and J by 13 bases, with 19 bases left in between. CDR3 in amino acids: CASSFSPPPVDQYF. The CDR3 bases are TGTGCCAGCAGTTTTTCGCCCCCCCCTGTTGACCAGTACTTC.

By its share, this clonotype is medium-sized. Being off target in a library aimed at alpha chains, this beta chain has a size of little meaning. The chain links TRBV27 to TRBJ1-6; unclear D gene. V was pared by 7 bases and J by 6 bases, with 10 bases between. Germline loops: CDR1 MNHEY, CDR2 SMNVEV (reference sequence). This CDR3 spans 13 amino acids. The CDR3 nucleotides are TGTGCCAGCACCCTCCGCCTTAATTCACCCCTCCACTTT. Its translation is CASTLRLNSPLHF.

This clonotype is large. This beta chain is an off-target read within a library intended for alpha chains, so its frequency means little. CDR3 in DNA: TGTGCCAGCAGTCGGGACAGTGGCTACACCTTC. It encodes CASSRDSGYTF. The J gene is TRBJ1-2, the V gene TRBV12-3 or TRBV12-4; the match to TRBD1 covers 7 bases. This CDR3 comprises 11 residues. With 5 bases clipped from V and 7 bases from J, the junction kept 1 base outside the gene matches.

This clonotype was picked up a small number of times. This beta chain appears as a stray read in a library generated for alpha chains; its size is not informative. The chain joins TRBV5-1 to TRBJ2-5, with 14 nucleotides matching TRBD2. CDR1 and CDR2 from the germline V gene are SGHRS and YFSETQ. The CDR3 contains 18 residues. J gave up 2 bases and V 3 bases, and 9 bases lay outside the gene matches. The CDR3 DNA reads TGCGCCAGCAGCTCCGGGACTAGCGGGGGAGGGGTTCAAGAGACCCAGTACTTC. Its translation: CASSSGTSGGGVQETQYF.

In its sample, this clonotype is medium-sized. This beta chain was picked up by a library intended for alpha chains and is off target, so its count carries little meaning. CDR3 residues: CASSSNSAGGGAYGYTF. The DNA of the CDR3 is TGTGCCAGCAGCTCTAATTCCGCCGGGGGAGGGGCCTATGGCTACACCTTC. This chain connects TRBV28 to TRBJ1-2, with a possible D match to TRBD1 (5 bases). The CDR3 is made up of 17 amino acids. Germline V gene lookup returns CDR1 MDHEN and CDR2 SYDVKM. Trimming left V 6 bases short and J 4 bases short, with 24 bases between.

This clonotype ranks as medium-sized. This beta chain was picked up by a library intended for alpha chains and is off target, so its count carries little meaning. The chain is built from TRBV2 and TRBJ1-5; D might be TRBD1 (6 bases). Trimming cost V 10 bases and J 6 bases, with 19 bases left between them. The germline CDR1 and CDR2 sequences are SNHLY and FYNNEI. CDR3 length: 14 residues. CDR3 in DNA: TGTGCCACCAGGTTGGAACAGGGTAGTCAGCCCCAGCATTTT. This gives the protein CATRLEQGSQPQHF.

Judged by abundance, this clonotype is medium-sized. A library made for alpha chains picked up this beta chain off target, so its size means little. Here the CDR3 DNA reads TGCAGCGCGGGGAACACCGGGGAGCTGTTTTTT. Its protein product is CSAGNTGELFF. The chain employs TRBV29-1 and TRBJ2-2; unclear D gene. V was cut by 7 bases and J by 1 base, with 4 bases left in between. The CDR3 length is 11 residues. Germline V gene lookup returns CDR1 SQVTM and CDR2 ANQGSEA.

Points on this clonotype: For a library built for alpha chains, this beta chain is a stray read; little rests on its size. This chain connects TRBV11-3 to TRBJ2-2; D is uncertain. Trimming shortened V by 2 bases and J by 3 bases, and 4 bases separated the two germline ends. Germline CDR1 reads SGHNT; CDR2 reads YENEEA. The length of the CDR3 is 13 residues. CDR3 loop: CASSLQYTGELFF. The CDR3 nucleotides read TGTGCCAGCAGCTTACAATACACCGGGGAGCTGTTTTTT.

Comment on this clonotype: This beta chain is a stray read from a library made for alpha chains; its abundance is not meaningful. The J gene is TRBJ1-4, the V gene TRBV2, with D perhaps matching TRBD1 (5 bases). The CDR3 is 14 residues long. Germline CDR1 is SNHLY and CDR2 is FYNNEI. Trimming cost V 3 bases and J 1 base, with 6 bases left between them. CDR3 sequence reads: CASSDQGTNEKLFF. In DNA form, the CDR3 reads TGTGCCAGCAGTGACCAGGGAACTAATGAAAAACTGTTTTTT.

Note on this clonotype: Being off target in a library aimed at alpha chains, this beta chain has a size of little meaning. J is TRBJ2-1 and V is TRBV14; D remains unclear. The germline V gene has CDR1 SGHDN and CDR2 FVKESK. V lost 0 bases, J lost 8 bases, and 17 bases lay in between. The length of the CDR3 is 16 residues. In DNA form, the CDR3 reads TGTGCCAGCAGCCAAGATAACTCTGCAGGAGTCCATGAGCAGTTCTTC. This gives the protein CASSQDNSAGVHEQFF.

This clonotype was seen a handful of times. This beta chain is a stray sequence in a library constructed for alpha chains; its clone size is not meaningful. The chain is built from TRBV12-3 or TRBV12-4 and TRBJ1-5; D is unclear. This CDR3 region has 14 residues. V was clipped by 3 bases and J by 4 bases, with 10 bases between them. The CDR3 here is CASSLMRRNQPQHF. CDR3 in DNA: TGTGCCAGCAGTTTGATGAGGCGGAATCAGCCCCAGCATTTT.

By sample fraction, this clonotype is medium-sized. This beta chain represents an off-target read in a library built for alpha chains; its size is of limited meaning. The V call is TRBV11-2, the J call TRBJ2-7; D call uncertain. The V and J ends lost 0 bases and 7 bases respectively, with 10 bases between them. The V gene's germline CDR1 is SGHAT and CDR2 FQNNGV. CDR3 length equals 13 residues. CDR3 region: CASSLDLASEQYV. CDR3 nucleotides: TGTGCCAGCAGCTTAGATCTTGCCAGTGAGCAGTACGTC.

This clonotype is categorized as medium-sized (0.01 to 0.1%). This beta chain represents an off-target read in a library built for alpha chains; its size is of limited meaning. This sequence joins TRBV18 and TRBJ1-3; TRBD1 aligns across 8 bases. V was pared by 0 bases and J by 5 bases, with 6 bases of the junction left unmatched. Germline CDR1 and CDR2: KGHSH and LQKENI. The CDR3 is 16 residues long. In DNA form, the CDR3 reads TGTGCCAGCTCACCACCGGGGCAGGGGGCAAGAAACACCATATATTTT. Its protein product is CASSPPGQGARNTIYF.

On this clonotype: This beta chain slipped into a library made for alpha chains as a stray read, so its size is not meaningful. The chain uses TRBV30 and TRBJ2-4, with 10 bases matching TRBD1. V was clipped by 2 bases and J by 2 bases; unmatched bases: 3. The CDR3 consists of 15 residues. Germline lookup yields CDR1 GTSNPN and CDR2 SVGIG (reference sequence). The CDR3 loop is CAWSPGQGTKNIQYF. The DNA of the CDR3 is TGTGCCTGGAGTCCGGGACAGGGGACCAAAAACATTCAGTACTTC.

This clonotype rates as medium-sized. This beta chain is an unintended read in a library built for alpha chains; its size means little. V is TRBV6-5 and J is TRBJ2-5; D uncertain. CDR1 is MNHEY and CDR2 is SVGAGI in the germline V gene. This CDR3 is built from 12 residues. The germline V and J ends were trimmed by 8 bases and 2 bases, with 9 bases remaining between them. In nucleotides, the CDR3 is TGTGCCAGCTCCCCTCAGCAAGAGACCCAGTACTTC. The encoded protein is CASSPQQETQYF.

In its sample, this clonotype was seen a few times. Because the library targeted alpha chains, this beta chain is an off-target read whose size means little. The chain combines TRBV12-3 or TRBV12-4 with TRBJ1-1; D gene unclear. Trimming shortened V by 5 bases and J by 1 base, and 14 bases separated the two germline ends. The CDR3 covers 15 residues. The CDR3 reads CASSPIAGANTEAFF. DNA of the CDR3: TGTGCCAGCAGTCCAATAGCCGGCGCGAACACTGAAGCTTTCTTT.

This clonotype was counted between two and nine times. This beta chain is a stray sequence in a library constructed for alpha chains; its clone size is not meaningful. CDR3 bases: TGTGCCAGCAGCCAAGGACGCGGACAAGGGGTCACGCAGTATTTT. This translates into CASSQGRGQGVTQYF. The chain links TRBV3-1 to TRBJ2-3; D is perhaps TRBD1 (5 bases). CDR1 and CDR2 (germline): LGHDT, YNNKEL (reference sequence). This CDR3 contains 15 residues. Trimming left V 1 base short and J 9 bases short, with 17 bases between.

By sample fraction, this clonotype is medium-sized. With the library built for alpha chains, this beta chain is off target and its frequency is not meaningful. The chain carries TRBV10-1 and TRBJ2-1; D is possibly TRBD2 (6 bases). Germline assignment: CDR1 WNHNN and CDR2 SYGVQD (reference sequence). The CDR3 spans 14 residues. V was pared by 2 bases and J by 9 bases, with 14 bases between. CDR3 in DNA: TGCGCCAGCAGTGAGCGGCAGGGAGGAGGTGAGCAGTTCTTC. It translates to CASSERQGGGEQFF.

This clonotype was seen only a few times. Since the library was made to target alpha chains, this beta chain is a stray read and its abundance is not meaningful. V gene TRBV5-1 combines with J gene TRBJ1-1; 8 bases map to TRBD1. Germline CDR1 and CDR2: SGHRS and YFSETQ. The CDR3 extends over 15 amino acids. With 3 bases clipped from V and 3 bases from J, the junction kept 7 bases outside the gene matches. The CDR3 is CASSSRQGLDTEAFF. The DNA for the CDR3 is TGCGCCAGCAGCTCTAGACAGGGGTTGGACACTGAAGCTTTCTTT. Using reference TRBV5-1 and TRBJ1-1 for the parts outside the CDR3, the full variable domain is KAGVTQTPRYLIKTRGQQVTLSCSPISGHRSVSWYQQTPGQGLQFLFEYFSETQRNKGNFPGRFSGRQFSNSRSEMNVSTLELGDSALYLCASSSRQGLDTEAFFGQGTRLTVV.

To note about this clonotype: This beta chain slipped into a library made for alpha chains as a stray read, so its size is not meaningful. The chain has TRBV12-3 or TRBV12-4 and TRBJ1-1; 7 positions agree with TRBD1. The junction had 3 bases not matched to a gene; V was cut back by 3 bases and J by 8 bases. This CDR3 region has 12 residues. The chain's CDR3 is CASSLWDREAFF. CDR3 coding DNA: TGTGCCAGCAGTTTGTGGGACAGAGAAGCTTTCTTT.

Regarding this clonotype: This beta chain slipped into a library made for alpha chains as a stray read, so its size is not meaningful. This chain joins TRBV29-1 and TRBJ1-1; D unresolved. CDR1 and CDR2 (germline): SQVTM, ANQGSEA. Between the trimmed V and J ends, which lost 7 bases and 5 bases, there was a span of 8 bases. The CDR3 spans 10 residues. The CDR3 loop is CSAQRTEAFF. CDR3 nucleotides: TGCAGCGCACAGAGGACTGAAGCTTTCTTT. The whole variable domain, remainder taken from reference TRBV29-1 and TRBJ1-1, is SAVISQKPSRDICQRGTSLTIQCQVDSQVTMMFWYRQQPGQSLTLIATANQGSEATYESGFVIDKFPISRPNLTFSTLTVSNMSPEDSSIYLCSAQRTEAFFGQGTRLTVV.

By sample fraction, this clonotype is medium-sized (0.01 to 0.1%). Since the library was made to target alpha chains, this beta chain is a stray read and its abundance is not meaningful. The chain recombines TRBV29-1 with TRBJ2-1; tentative D call: TRBD1 (5 bases). The ends were cut back, 7 bases at V and 4 bases at J, with 11 bases in the middle. In germline, CDR1 is SQVTM, CDR2 ANQGSEA. The CDR3 totals 12 residues. In DNA form, the CDR3 reads TGCAGCGCCTTGACAGTATACAATGAGCAGTTCTTC. Translating gives CSALTVYNEQFF.

This clonotype came up a few times. This beta chain appears as a stray read in a library generated for alpha chains; its size is not informative. CDR3 in amino acids: CASSQSSGANVLTF. CDR3 coding DNA: TGTGCCAGCAGCCAAAGCTCTGGGGCCAACGTCCTGACTTTC. J is TRBJ2-6 and V is TRBV7-9; D ambiguous. The CDR3 is made up of 14 amino acids. V was trimmed by 5 bases and J by 0 bases, leaving 5 bases between them. CDR1 and CDR2 from the germline V gene are SEHNR and FQNEAQ (reference sequence).

In this sample, this clonotype is large (0.1 to 1%). As an off-target read in a library built for alpha chains, this beta chain has a frequency of little significance. The chain is built from TRBV7-8 and TRBJ2-3; 7 bases line up with TRBD2. CDR3 length: 14 amino acids. The V and J ends lost 3 bases and 5 bases, in that order; junction bases with no gene match: 5. The germline CDR1 and CDR2 sequences are SGHVS and FQNEAQ. In DNA, the CDR3 is TGTGCCAGCAGCTTTAATACGGGGGGAGATACGCAGTATTTT. Translating it yields CASSFNTGGDTQYF. The full variable domain, completed using reference TRBV7-8 and TRBJ2-3, is GAGVSQSPRYKVAKRGQDVALRCDPISGHVSLFWYQQALGQGPEFLTYFQNEAQLDKSGLPSDRFFAERPEGSVSTLKIQRTQQEDSAVYLCASSFNTGGDTQYFGPGTRLTVL.

This clonotype is deemed medium-sized. This beta chain is an off-target read within a library intended for alpha chains, so its frequency means little. The J gene is TRBJ1-3, the V gene TRBV4-2; 7 bases agree with TRBD1. CDR3 length equals 15 residues. V shed 4 bases and J 4 bases; nucleotides not matched to a gene: 7. The germline gives CDR1 LGHNA, CDR2 YNFKEQ. CDR3 in DNA: TGTGCCAGCAGCCGGGACAGACGATGGGGAAACACCATATATTTT. The encoded protein is CASSRDRRWGNTIYF.